Reported below is one T cell receptor (beta chain). The table lists this clone with a few counts. Which antigen it targets is not known. No base-level quality is on record; no much larger clone is a single base apart. This entry comes from a study of cytomegalovirus exposure and HLA in healthy donors (dated by TCRdb to about 2017). In the study overall: An earlier analysis of approximately 640 of the donors reported 250 to 350 Gb of sequence data and 117 million unique TCR beta sequences from about 179 million T cells. A later genetic analysis used genome-wide SNP genotypes for about 65% of the 666 donors, treating that subset as a discovery cohort. An early release that covered roughly 600 HLA-typed donors contained 300 to 350 gigabases of sequencing data and 70 million to 100 million unique TCR sequences. Because of strong linkage in the cohort, roughly five DR-DQ haplotypes were treated as single units for association and clustering. Among about 400 genotyped donors of the cohort, an average of around 240,000 unique TCR beta nucleotide sequences was sequenced per donor, of which 15% to 20% were non-productive. In a later analysis, previously published TCR beta repertoires from fewer than 750 donors were re-analyzed and high-resolution HLA genotyping was added so that TCR occurrence patterns could be studied. Rather than using new phenotypic data, the later analysis identified candidate immune exposures from TCR beta sequences and from how often those sequences occurred across donors. The number of typed donors differed by locus: 629-630 for A, B, C, DRB1 and DQB1; 500 to 550 for DQA1; around 610 for DPA1; and about 450 for DPB1. Along with the approximately 700-subject first cohort, a separate validation cohort of around 120 different subjects was used. The study used immunosequencing to profile the T cell repertoires of 666 subjects and linked those repertoires to cytomegalovirus serostatus. Of the roughly 400 genotyped donors, less than 85% were placed in the genetic ancestry cluster associated with self-reported Caucasian donors. Donor age, sex, ethnicity and CMV serostatus were compiled alongside the repertoire data. High-throughput TCR immunosequencing, statistical association of individual TCRs with disease status, and machine learning were combined to predict cytomegalovirus infection status. To decide whether each TCR beta V gene segment behaved as functional or pseudogenic, an earlier analysis of some 600 of the donors relied on high-throughput TCR beta sequencing. Class I and class II HLA loci were covered by the typing at four-digit resolution. All discovery cohort repertoires had been generated on a single sequencing platform. The study aimed to test whether cataloging public T cell receptors could reveal signatures of past pathogen exposure. On the study overall, not on this receptor specifically: Some IMGT-functional V segments, including TRBV6-2 and TRBV6-3, could not be distinguished by the 87-base-pair reads and were therefore excluded. In a later analysis, some 18,000 TCR beta sequences were associated with specific HLA alleles at a false discovery rate of 0.05. A total of some 180 TCR beta chains were listed by the study as associated with cytomegalovirus. A later analysis found that TCR association rates varied across HLA loci, with DRB1 alleles showing the most associated TCRs and HLA-C alleles the fewest. Assigning TCR associations to individual alleles was difficult when HLA alleles, especially DR and DQ, strongly co-occurred. CMV serostatus was the only immune exposure information available for the cohort. V-gene and J-gene trimming of TCR beta chains was associated with a missense DCLRE1C variant in a later genetic analysis, and the association was replicated in an independent cohort. In a later analysis, HLA-associated TCR beta chains showed more clonal expansion and lower generation probabilities than non-associated chains that were equally common. A later genetic analysis reported fewer N-insertions in productive TCRs among donors in an Asian-associated ancestry cluster than the roughly 670-donor mean. Most TCR sequences were observed very rarely across donors, whereas some public TCRs were present in many individuals. In this cohort, only TCR beta chains were sequenced, and detectable features were limited by the absence of alpha or paired-chain data. A later analysis reported that several top co-occurrence clusters appeared linked to parvovirus B19, influenza, CMV and Epstein-Barr virus. In a later analysis, most CMV-associated TCR beta chains were found to appear HLA-restricted, with HLA associations seemingly driven largely by CMV exposure. Over 15 rarely observed V segments, including chromosome 9 orphons, were excluded from the earlier analysis of almost 600 of the donors because counts were too low. Presence/absence analyses assumed roughly uniform sequencing depth across donors, an assumption that may not hold. An earlier analysis of approximately 540 of the donors showed that most TCR beta V segments appeared in productive rearrangements either about 87% or about 30% of the time, which broadly matched IMGT annotations. A further reported finding was that TCR beta sequences accurately predicted the HLA-A and HLA-B alleles for most subjects in the first cohort. A few of the identified cytomegalovirus-associated TCR beta chains were confirmed in vitro to be specific for cytomegalovirus antigens. Because some donors lacked HLA typing at each locus, the association tests relied only on the typed subset. A cluster of highly shared sequence variants was judged likely to be a technical artifact of the sequencing pipeline. The authors suggested that the approach could potentially be extended to other disease states and immunological phenotypes. Correlated functional status among segregating V segments might be attributable to linkage disequilibrium, but an unknown experimental factor could not be ruled out. Cytomegalovirus status was reported to be diagnosed by the classifier with high specificity and sensitivity in both the original and validation cohorts.

Library method: the immunoSEQ multiplex PCR assay. For the multiplex PCR, a mixture combining 60 forward primers for TCR Vbeta segments and 13 reverse primers for TCR Jbeta segments was used. Amplification of the CDR3 region of rearranged TCR beta genes was performed with a multiplex PCR assay on genomic DNA. The amplified TCR beta libraries were sequenced on the Illumina HiSeq System as 87-base-pair reads. The published analysis was carried out like this. A later analysis counted around 72 million unique TCR beta chains across the approximately 700 repertoires, and some 11 million of these chains were shared by at least two donors. Raw reads were error-corrected and collapsed into unique sequences by a nearest-neighbor algorithm in which closely related sequences were merged to remove PCR and sequencing errors. Alignment of CDR3 sequences to IMGT reference sequences was used to assign V, D and J gene segments. Each retained sequence needed at least a six-nucleotide match to both a V gene segment and a J gene segment. A rearrangement was called productive if the CDR3 had no stop codons and remained in frame with V and J, and every other rearrangement was called non-productive. CDR3 was defined according to IMGT convention as the region running from the second conserved V-encoded cysteine to the conserved J-encoded phenylalanine. Sequences without an unambiguous match to a single V gene segment were excluded from the earlier analysis of about 640 of the donors. An earlier analysis of about 600 of the donors called V segments functional above 56.7% productive rearrangements and segregating when the between-donor standard deviation exceeded 5%. A statistical classification framework was built to diagnose cytomegalovirus status from the catalog of TCR beta chain sequences. In a later analysis, TCR nucleotide sequences were compared against IMGT/GENE-DB human TR gene sequences so that V and J genes could be assigned. A later analysis assigned CDR3 sequences and most-parsimonious VDJ recombination scenarios with the TCRdist pipeline. In a later analysis, each TCR beta chain was defined by its CDR3 amino acid sequence together with its V-gene family, and reads lacking a unique V-gene family were excluded. To address suspected cross-contamination and a sequencing artifact, a later analysis removed roughly 580 highly shared, low-generation-probability nucleotide sequences. For each public chain, a later analysis derived a clonal expansion index from normalized ranks of inferred template counts within each repertoire. In a later analysis, generation probabilities were computed with a VDJ recombination model fitted to out-of-frame rearrangements, and the resulting probabilities were checked against IGoR. Hypergeometric tests were used in a later analysis to score TCR-TCR, TCR-HLA and TCR-CMV co-occurrence, with a repertoire-size bias correction applied to the TCR pairs. In a later analysis, false discovery rates were estimated by permuting HLA or CMV assignments 20 times. In a later analysis, co-occurring TCRs were grouped using DBSCAN, and TCRdist sequence similarity was added for clustering within HLA-allele-positive subsets. Repertoires with fewer than 30,000 or more than 120,000 public chains were left out of co-occurrence clustering, as were about 5 repertoires with anomalous nucleotide sharing. Held by TCRdb, this immuneACCESS table contains in-frame sequences only and omits some clones. Under half of the omission traces to an unresolved V gene where checked; the cause of the rest is unknown. V and J calls and clone size are those listed in that table; D and trimming were worked out from the DNA. This sample is represented by around 200,000 clones; roughly four fifths of them were singletons. The leading ten clones occupy 3% to 4% of the sample.

Measured from the cysteine to the phenylalanine, the CDR3 is 17 residues long. Here the CDR3 DNA is all that survives: 51 bases in frame from base 1. V is clipped by 0 bases and J by 3 bases, and the sequence between their germline boundaries is 17 bases long. The germline V gene gives CDR1 as KGHSH and CDR2 as LQKENI. In total, just over 650 healthy bone marrow donors made up the cohort. Cohort members were all nominally healthy when sampled, although unrecorded immune exposures were likely present. The donor was CMV seropositive and belonged to the group of more than 250 seropositive cohort members. A peripheral blood sample was provided by each donor, and peripheral blood mononuclear cells were used for TCR beta sequencing. Genomic DNA was extracted from the blood cell samples with the Qiagen DNeasy Blood Extraction Kit.

The origin of this receptor is a woman aged 25 to 39 in good health and CMV-seropositive. The sample comprised PBMCs. The chain links TRBV18 with TRBJ1-1, with the identity of the D gene unclear. This receptor carries the CDR3 CASSPPRGKLYDTEAFF. At the DNA level, the sequence is TGTGCCAGCTCACCACCGCGGGGAAAGTTGTACGACACTGAAGCTTTCTTT.